These T cell receptor beta chains were read from a single sample in a study of CD8+ T cells in alopecia areata. Assay used: immunoSEQ multiplex PCR; TCRdb lists only in-frame clones, some missing. Of approximately 210,000 clones in the sample, 55% to 70% were seen once. Sequencing was performed on CD4+ T cells sorted from blood, taken at week 4, from a patient treated with tofacitinib. These receptors were obtained from a human donor with alopecia areata. Both conserved end residues are part of each CDR3. Each record gives: V gene, clone size, J gene, D gene, CDR3 protein, CDR3 DNA. The D gene is left open where the match is weak. Only some rows state a clone size, as once, few, many or a class for expanded clones.

>TRBV18|NA|TRBJ1-4|NA
CASSPRMDEKLFF
TGTGCCAGCTCACCACGGATGGATGAAAAACTGTTTTTT
>TRBV7-9|NA|TRBJ2-1|NA
CASSSPRKSRPSYNEQFF
TGTGCCAGCAGCTCCCCCCGGAAAAGCCGACCATCCTACAATGAGCAGTTCTTC
>TRBV9|NA|TRBJ2-2|TRBD1
CASGQGANTGELFF
TGTGCCAGCGGACAGGGGGCGAACACCGGGGAGCTGTTTTTT
>TRBV29-1|NA|TRBJ1-1|NA
CSARVPGAEAFF
TGCAGCGCCAGGGTCCCTGGGGCTGAAGCTTTCTTT
>TRBV10-3|few|TRBJ2-2|NA
CAISESPDTGELFF
TGTGCCATCAGTGAGTCGCCGGACACCGGGGAGCTGTTTTTT
>TRBV5-1|NA|TRBJ2-3|TRBD2
CASSFEVAGGTDTQYF
TGCGCCAGCAGCTTCGAGGTAGCGGGGGGTACAGATACGCAGTATTTT
>TRBV4-3|NA|TRBJ1-2|TRBD1
CASSPAPATGALGDGYTF
TGCGCCAGCAGCCCGGCACCAGCTACAGGGGCCCTCGGGGATGGCTACACCTTC
>TRBV9|NA|TRBJ1-6|TRBD1
CASSPWGTGNRLLHF
TGTGCCAGCAGCCCCTGGGGGACAGGAAACCGACTCCTCCACTTT
>TRBV7-2|NA|TRBJ1-6|NA
CASSIGQSSNSPLHF
TGTGCCAGCAGCATCGGACAGTCGTCGAATTCACCCCTCCACTTT
>TRBV30|NA|TRBJ2-1|NA
CAWTAAGPRLEQFF
TGTGCCTGGACTGCGGCGGGACCCCGTTTGGAGCAGTTCTTC
>TRBV7-9|NA|TRBJ1-6|NA
CASSSVFNSPLHF
TGTGCCAGCAGCTCCGTCTTTAATTCACCCCTCCACTTT
>TRBV30|NA|TRBJ1-2|NA
CAWRLQGDYGYTF
TGTGCCTGGAGGCTACAGGGTGACTATGGCTACACCTTC
>TRBV29-1|NA|TRBJ1-2|TRBD1
CSVGTDTNYGYTF
TGCAGCGTCGGGACAGATACTAACTATGGCTACACCTTC
>TRBV19|NA|TRBJ1-2|NA
CASSLLEGNNYGYTF
TGTGCCAGTAGTCTTCTTGAGGGGAATAACTATGGCTACACCTTC
>TRBV2|NA|TRBJ1-6|TRBD1
CASSARDSIPLHF
TGTGCCAGCAGTGCCCGGGACAGCATTCCCCTCCACTTT
>TRBV10-2|NA|TRBJ2-7|NA
CASSVLPPAYEQYF
TGCGCCAGCTCCGTCCTCCCCCCGGCCTACGAGCAGTACTTC
>TRBV23-1|NA|TRBJ2-7|NA
CASSPNAPGCPYEQYF
TGCGCCAGCAGTCCTAACGCCCCAGGGTGCCCCTACGAGCAGTACTTC
>TRBV5-1|NA|TRBJ2-3|NA
CASSSFDGALGDTQYF
TGCGCCAGCAGCTCGTTTGACGGGGCCCTGGGAGATACGCAGTATTTT
>TRBV7-2|NA|TRBJ2-2|TRBD2
CASSSTSGTNTGELFF
TGTGCCAGCAGCTCTACTAGCGGTACGAACACCGGGGAGCTGTTTTTT
>TRBV5-8|NA|TRBJ2-1|TRBD1
CASSWVLTTGNNEQFF
TGTGCCAGCAGTTGGGTATTGACGACAGGGAACAATGAGCAGTTCTTC
>TRBV30|NA|TRBJ1-3|NA
CAWSAKRTFMGNTIYF
TGTGCCTGGAGCGCGAAACGGACATTCATGGGAAACACCATATATTTT
>TRBV27|few|TRBJ2-1|TRBD1
CASSLSGQGARNEQFF
TGTGCCAGCAGTTTATCAGGTCAGGGGGCGAGAAATGAGCAGTTCTTC
>TRBV4-1|NA|TRBJ2-1|NA
CASSPLGGGSYNEQFF
TGCGCCAGCAGCCCTCTCGGTGGGGGCTCCTACAATGAGCAGTTCTTC
>TRBV5-1|NA|TRBJ1-1|NA
CASSLEGGYTEAFF
TGCGCCAGCAGCTTGGAGGGAGGCTACACTGAAGCTTTCTTT
>TRBV30|NA|TRBJ1-2|NA
CAWSVLARNYGYTF
TGTGCCTGGAGTGTTCTCGCCAGGAACTATGGCTACACCTTC
>TRBV2|NA|TRBJ2-7|NA
CASRRVNEQYF
TGTGCCAGCCGAAGGGTGAACGAGCAGTACTTC
>TRBV15|once|TRBJ1-5|TRBD1
CATSRGHRGESNQPQHF
TGTGCCACCAGCAGAGGACACAGGGGTGAGAGCAATCAGCCCCAGCATTTT
>TRBV9|NA|TRBJ1-6|NA
CASSVATTGSPLHF
TGTGCCAGCAGCGTAGCTACCACGGGCTCACCCCTCCACTTT
>TRBV5-4|few|TRBJ2-2|NA
CASSGVANTGELFF
TGTGCCAGCAGCGGGGTCGCGAACACCGGGGAGCTGTTTTTT
>TRBV30|NA|TRBJ1-2|TRBD1
CAWSVPGQGNYGYTF
TGTGCCTGGAGTGTACCAGGACAGGGGAACTATGGCTACACCTTC
>TRBV4-1|NA|TRBJ2-6|NA
CASSQTDGSGANVLTF
TGCGCCAGCAGCCAGACGGACGGCTCTGGGGCCAACGTCCTGACTTTC
>TRBV5-6|NA|TRBJ1-1|NA
CASSPGISNTEAFF
TGTGCCAGCAGCCCCGGGATTTCGAACACTGAAGCTTTCTTT
>TRBV6-1|NA|TRBJ1-6|NA
CASSQVIGGKGSPLHF
TGTGCCAGCAGTCAAGTTATCGGGGGAAAGGGTTCACCCCTCCACTTT
>TRBV7-8|NA|TRBJ2-3|NA
CASSFIAEARTDTQYF
TGTGCCAGCAGCTTTATCGCGGAGGCCCGCACAGATACGCAGTATTTT
>TRBV5-1|few|TRBJ2-5|NA
CASSSDRPETQYF
TGCGCCAGCAGCAGTGACAGGCCGGAGACCCAGTACTTC
>TRBV23-1|NA|TRBJ2-3|NA
CASDITRGWGTDTQYF
TGCGCCAGCGACATTACGCGGGGATGGGGCACAGATACGCAGTATTTT
>TRBV28|once|TRBJ1-5|NA
CASSFRMQPQHF
TGTGCCAGCAGTTTTCGAATGCAGCCCCAGCATTTT
>TRBV5-1|NA|TRBJ2-2|TRBD2
CASSSRSSGGYTGELFF
TGCGCCAGCAGCTCCCGCTCTAGCGGGGGGTACACCGGGGAGCTGTTTTTT
>TRBV5-1|NA|TRBJ2-1|NA
CASSFRGHNEQFF
TGCGCCAGCAGCTTTAGGGGCCACAATGAGCAGTTCTTC
>TRBV5-1|NA|TRBJ1-5|NA
CASSLVGSSNQPQHF
TGCGCCAGCAGCTTGGTAGGCAGTAGCAATCAGCCCCAGCATTTT
>TRBV5-4|NA|TRBJ1-2|NA
CASSSRQSANYGYTF
TGTGCCAGCAGCAGCCGACAGTCAGCTAACTATGGCTACACCTTC
>TRBV25-1|NA|TRBJ2-1|NA
CASSESVGEQFF
TGTGCCAGCAGTGAATCGGTAGGTGAGCAGTTCTTC
>TRBV20-1|NA|TRBJ2-5|NA
CSAPRRETQYF
TGCAGTGCTCCTAGGAGAGAGACCCAGTACTTC
>TRBV18|NA|TRBJ1-5|NA
CASSPSRDQPQHF
TGTGCCAGCTCACCTTCGAGGGACCAGCCCCAGCATTTT
>TRBV6-6|few|TRBJ2-7|TRBD1
CASSGQGSNYEQYF
TGTGCCAGCAGCGGACAGGGAAGTAACTACGAGCAGTACTTC
>TRBV6-5|NA|TRBJ2-7|NA
CASSQVGEQYF
TGTGCCAGCAGCCAAGTCGGGGAGCAGTACTTC
>TRBV30|NA|TRBJ2-5|NA
CAWSRDRETQYF
TGTGCCTGGAGCAGAGACCGGGAGACCCAGTACTTC
>TRBV29-1|few|TRBJ2-3|NA
CSFAVEDTQYF
TGCAGCTTTGCAGTAGAGGATACGCAGTATTTT
>TRBV4-2|NA|TRBJ2-7|TRBD2
CASSQQASSGGSSYEQYF
TGTGCCAGCAGCCAACAAGCCTCGAGCGGGGGGAGCTCCTACGAGCAGTACTTC
>TRBV30|NA|TRBJ1-1|TRBD1
CAWSAYRGLVSNTEAFF
TGTGCCTGGAGTGCCTACAGGGGCCTCGTGTCGAACACTGAAGCTTTCTTT
>TRBV5-1|NA|TRBJ2-7|NA
CATRLSHSSYEQYF
TGCGCCACCCGGCTCAGCCACTCCTCCTACGAGCAGTACTTC
>TRBV29-1|few|TRBJ1-1|NA
CSVTLGGSFAEAFF
TGCAGCGTCACTCTTGGAGGGTCCTTCGCTGAAGCTTTCTTT
>TRBV25-1|NA|TRBJ1-6|NA
CASGLTGYSPLHF
TGTGCCAGCGGCTTGACAGGATATTCACCCCTCCACTTT
>TRBV29-1|few|TRBJ1-1|TRBD1
CSVDRGLDTEAFF
TGCAGCGTTGACAGGGGGCTGGACACTGAAGCTTTCTTT
>TRBV29-1|NA|TRBJ2-1|NA
CSVGKESGEQFF
TGCAGCGTTGGAAAAGAGTCGGGGGAGCAGTTCTTC
>TRBV29-1|NA|TRBJ2-3|NA
CSVGRGLMIGTDTQYF
TGCAGCGTTGGGAGGGGATTAATGATTGGCACAGATACGCAGTATTTT
>TRBV5-6|few|TRBJ2-5|TRBD2
CASSSIRFSGRLQETQYF
TGTGCCAGCAGCTCGATCCGCTTTAGCGGGCGACTTCAAGAGACCCAGTACTTC